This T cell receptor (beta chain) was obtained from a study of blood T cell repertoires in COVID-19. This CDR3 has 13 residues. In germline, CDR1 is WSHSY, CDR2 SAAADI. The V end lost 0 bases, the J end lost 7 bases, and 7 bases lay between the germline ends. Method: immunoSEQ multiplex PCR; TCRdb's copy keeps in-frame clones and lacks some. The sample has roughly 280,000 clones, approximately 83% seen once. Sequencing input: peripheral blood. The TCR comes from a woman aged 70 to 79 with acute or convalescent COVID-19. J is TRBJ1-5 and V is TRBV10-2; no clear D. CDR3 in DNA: TGCGCCAGCAGTGAGTCCAGGCACCAGCCCCAGCATTTT. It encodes CASSESRHQPQHF.